The 22 T cell receptor beta chains given below trace back to one sample, sequenced in a study of cytomegalovirus exposure and HLA in healthy donors. Primers for the PCR totalled 60 Vbeta and 13 Jbeta. Some clones are missing from TCRdb's copy, which holds only in-frame ones; the method was immunoSEQ multiplex PCR. The sample includes under 75,000 clones, 74% seen only once; the top ten take 9.5% to 12%. Source material: PBMCs. The receptor source for this set is a human donor in good health.

V gene TRBV5-4 combines with J gene TRBJ2-5; TRBD2 matches at 9 bases. Near its end, the DNA agrees better with TRBJ2-7, so the J call may be wrong. The CDR3 loop spans 15 amino acids. Germline CDR1 and CDR2: SGHNT and YYREEE (reference sequence). CDR3: CASSPGIAGAYEQYF. CDR3 sequence (DNA): TGTGCCAGCAGCCCCGGGATAGCGGGAGCCTACGAGCAGTACTTC.

This clone showed up just a few times. This rearrangement joins TRBV4-1 to TRBJ1-4; possibly TRBD1 for D (5 bases). The germline gives CDR1 MGHRA, CDR2 YSYEKL. V gave up 0 bases and J gave up 3 bases, with 11 bases separating them. The CDR3 runs 16 residues. The CDR3 reads CASSQEVVGANEKLFF. The CDR3, as DNA: TGCGCCAGCAGCCAAGAGGTAGTAGGGGCTAATGAAAAACTGTTTTTT.

This clone has only one observation. The chain recombines TRBV5-1 with TRBJ2-7; 9 positions agree with TRBD1. Per the germline V gene, CDR1 is SGHRS and CDR2 is YFSETQ. The CDR3 totals 17 residues. Unmatched junction bases numbered 10, after V lost 1 base and J lost 2 bases. The CDR3 coding sequence is TGCGCCAGCAGCTTGTTACCCCCGGGACAGGGTACCTACGAGCAGTACTTC. Encoded protein: CASSLLPPGQGTYEQYF.

This clone was picked up one time. V and J are TRBV28 and TRBJ1-2; 7 positions match TRBD1. Germline V gene lookup returns CDR1 MDHEN and CDR2 SYDVKM. The trim removed 6 bases at V and 7 bases at J, leaving 5 bases unmatched. This CDR3 is 12 amino acids long. CDR3 amino acids: CASSSTGSGYTF. The CDR3 bases are TGTGCCAGCAGCTCGACAGGGAGTGGCTACACCTTC.

V and J are TRBV19 and TRBJ2-7; 7 bases are shared with TRBD1. The CDR3 totals 14 residues. Germline V CDR1 and CDR2: LNHDA, SQIVND (reference sequence). J gave up 7 bases and V 3 bases, and 9 bases lay outside the gene matches. The CDR3 DNA reads TGTGCCAGTAGTATGGGGGACAGCCGCCGTGAGCAGTACTTC. This sequence encodes CASSMGDSRREQYF.

This chain uses TRBV9 with TRBJ1-1; 9 bases align to TRBD1. Per germline, CDR1 SGDLS and CDR2 YYNGEE. V shed 4 bases, J shed 0 bases, and the junction held 7 bases outside the gene matches. CDR3 size: 16 residues. The CDR3, as DNA: TGTGCCAGCAGCCCTCAGGACAGGGGATTGAACACTGAAGCTTTCTTT. Its translation is CASSPQDRGLNTEAFF. The whole variable domain, remainder taken from reference TRBV9 and TRBJ1-1, is DSGVTQTPKHLITATGQRVTLRCSPRSGDLSVYWYQQSLDQGLQFLIQYYNGEERAKGNILERFSAQQFPDLHSELNLSSLELGDSALYFCASSPQDRGLNTEAFFGQGTRLTVV.

The chain couples TRBV29-1 to TRBJ1-2; 8 positions match TRBD1. The junction had 8 bases not matched to a gene; V was cut back by 5 bases and J by 3 bases. The germline V gene encodes CDR1 SQVTM and CDR2 ANQGSEA. The CDR3 loop spans 14 amino acids. DNA of the CDR3: TGCAGCGTTCGGCCCCCAGGGGGCGACTATGGCTACACCTTC. This gives the protein CSVRPPGGDYGYTF. Using reference TRBV29-1 and TRBJ1-2 for the parts outside the CDR3, the full variable domain is SAVISQKPSRDICQRGTSLTIQCQVDSQVTMMFWYRQQPGQSLTLIATANQGSEATYESGFVIDKFPISRPNLTFSTLTVSNMSPEDSSIYLCSVRPPGGDYGYTFGSGTRLTVV.

V gene TRBV9 combines with J gene TRBJ2-7, with D maybe TRBD2 (6 bases). This CDR3 comprises 15 residues. Trimming took off 3 bases at V and 0 bases at J, with 13 bases between the two ends. The V gene's germline CDR1 is SGDLS and CDR2 YYNGEE. The CDR3 region has the DNA TGTGCCAGCAGCGGCAATAGCGGTTACTCCTACGAGCAGTACTTC. This codes for CASSGNSGYSYEQYF.

The chain couples TRBV21-1 to TRBJ2-3; the table names TRBD1, a call not compared with the DNA. TRBV21-1 is reported as a pseudogene. The CDR3 has 13 residues. The CDR3 sequence is CASLGHFTDTQYF. CDR3 DNA: TGTGCCAGCCTGGGACATTTCACAGATACGCAGTATTTT.

The V and J genes are TRBV30 and TRBJ2-1; TRBD2 matches 8 bases. The CDR3 is 15 residues long. The J segment lost 4 bases and the V segment lost 0 bases, leaving 5 bases of the junction unmatched. Germline lookup yields CDR1 GTSNPN and CDR2 SVGIG (reference sequence). The CDR3 sequence is CAWSVERERYNEQFF. In DNA, the CDR3 is TGTGCCTGGAGTGTTGAGCGGGAGAGGTACAATGAGCAGTTCTTC.

V is TRBV2 and J is TRBJ2-1, with D maybe TRBD1 (6 bases). The CDR3 runs to 13 residues. The V end was cut by 4 bases, the J end by 7 bases, with 11 bases between. Germline loops: CDR1 SNHLY, CDR2 FYNNEI. This CDR3 reads CASSGSTGNEQFF. For the CDR3, the DNA is TGTGCCAGCAGTGGGAGTACAGGGAATGAGCAGTTCTTC.

The chain carries TRBV9 and TRBJ1-3; a possible D gene is TRBD1 (6 bases). Trimming pared 0 bases from V and 0 bases from J, leaving 10 bases between. The V gene's germline CDR1 is SGDLS and CDR2 YYNGEE. CDR3 size: 16 residues. The CDR3 DNA is TGTGCCAGCAGCGTAGAGGGACACTCCTCTGGAAACACCATATATTTT. Translating it yields CASSVEGHSSGNTIYF.

The chain uses TRBV5-1 and TRBJ1-4; D is undetermined. Trimming pared 0 bases from V and 2 bases from J, leaving 8 bases between. The CDR3 length is 15 residues. Germline-derived CDR1 and CDR2 are SGHRS and YFSETQ. CDR3 sequence: CASSLVGQTNEKLFF. For the CDR3, the DNA is TGCGCCAGCAGCTTGGTTGGGCAGACTAATGAAAAACTGTTTTTT.

The chain links TRBV5-4 to TRBJ2-5; D may be TRBD2 (5 bases). Trimming removed 1 base from V and 3 bases from J, with 7 bases in between. There are 13 residues in the CDR3. Per the germline V gene, CDR1 is SGHNT and CDR2 is YYREEE (reference sequence). The CDR3 sequence: CASSLRGEETQYF. Here the CDR3 DNA reads TGTGCCAGCAGCTTGCGGGGAGAAGAGACCCAGTACTTC. The full variable domain, rest sourced from reference TRBV5-4 and TRBJ2-5, is ETGVTQSPTHLIKTRGQQVTLRCSSQSGHNTVSWYQQALGQGPQFIFQYYREEENGRGNFPPRFSGLQFPNYSSELNVNALELDDSALYLCASSLRGEETQYFGPGTRLLVL.

This rearrangement joins TRBV5-6 to TRBJ1-4; no firm D call. The length of the CDR3 is 13 residues. Germline V gene data show CDR1 as SGHDT and CDR2 as YYEEEE. Trimming pared 2 bases from V and 6 bases from J, leaving 8 bases between. CDR3 nucleotides: TGTGCCAGCAGCTTCCGGGGTTATGAAAAACTGTTTTTT. Translating it yields CASSFRGYEKLFF. Full variable domain (rest looked up from reference TRBV5-6 and TRBJ1-4): DAGVTQSPTHLIKTRGQQVTLRCSPKSGHDTVSWYQQALGQGPQFIFQYYEEEERQRGNFPDRFSGHQFPNYSSELNVNALLLGDSALYLCASSFRGYEKLFFGSGTQLSVL.

The gene calls are TRBV10-1 and TRBJ1-2; D is undetermined. Per germline, CDR1 WNHNN and CDR2 SYGVQD (reference sequence). The CDR3 extends over 13 amino acids. V was shortened by 4 bases and J by 2 bases, with 8 bases between the two germline ends. Here the CDR3 DNA reads TGCGCCAGCAGTGTGAACAGCAACTATGGCTACACCTTC. Protein: CASSVNSNYGYTF.

V gene TRBV7-9 combines with J gene TRBJ2-2, with 10 bases aligning to TRBD2. This CDR3 has 17 residues. Trimming took 5 bases from V and 4 from J; bases not matched to a gene: 10. From germline, CDR1 is SEHNR and CDR2 FQNEAQ (reference sequence). CDR3 nucleotides: TGTGCCAGCAGCCCGCCGATCGGGACTAGCGCCACCGGGGAGCTGTTTTTT. Its translation is CASSPPIGTSATGELFF.

The V and J genes are TRBV11-2 and TRBJ1-1; no reliable D call. The CDR3 is 13 amino acids. CDR1 and CDR2 from the germline V gene are SGHAT and FQNNGV. The V gene lost 5 bases and the J gene lost 1 base, with 8 bases spanning the gap. CDR3 region: CASSQQTNTEAFF. In nucleotides, the CDR3 is TGTGCCAGCAGCCAACAGACGAACACTGAAGCTTTCTTT.

V gene TRBV28 combines with J gene TRBJ2-3, with TRBD2 as a possible D gene (6 bases). CDR1 and CDR2 (germline): MDHEN, SYDVKM. CDR3 size: 14 residues. V shed 1 base and J shed 2 bases, with 7 bases lying between them. CDR3 sequence: CASSLSGDTDTQYF. The CDR3 region has the DNA TGTGCCAGCAGTTTATCGGGGGACACAGATACGCAGTATTTT.

The V and J genes are TRBV29-1 and TRBJ2-7; D might be TRBD2 (5 bases). Trimming removed 6 bases at V and 2 bases at J, with 17 bases between. Germline V lookup: CDR1 SQVTM, CDR2 ANQGSEA. The CDR3 consists of 14 residues. This CDR3 reads CSVQEGLQPYEQYF. CDR3 DNA sequence: TGCAGCGTCCAAGAGGGCCTTCAACCCTACGAGCAGTACTTC.

The CDR3 DNA is TGTGCCACCAGCACTCGAGGGGGAACTAATGAAAAACTGTTTTTT. As protein: CATSTRGGTNEKLFF. The chain carries TRBV15 and TRBJ1-4, with D possibly being TRBD1 (6 bases). Germline V gene lookup returns CDR1 LNHNV and CDR2 YYDKDF (reference sequence). CDR3 length equals 15 residues. Trimming stripped 4 bases from V and 1 base from J, with 10 bases between. The full variable domain, completed using reference TRBV15 and TRBJ1-4, is DAMVIQNPRYQVTQFGKPVTLSCSQTLNHNVMYWYQQKSSQAPKLLFHYYDKDFNNEADTPDNFQSRRPNTSFCFLDIRSPGLGDTAMYLCATSTRGGTNEKLFFGSGTQLSVL.

The chain links TRBV10-3 to TRBJ1-5; 7 bases map to TRBD1. Germline values: CDR1 ENHRY, CDR2 SYGVKD. Trimming took 6 bases from V and 7 from J; bases not matched to a gene: 6. CDR3 length equals 13 residues. The CDR3 DNA is TGTGCCATCAGAAACGACAGGGACCAGCCCCAGCATTTT. Translation gives CAIRNDRDQPQHF.